Listed here are 27 T cell receptor beta chains from one sample, sequenced in a study of T-cell reconstitution after alpha-beta-depleted transplantation in children. Researchers prepared the TCRbeta library using unique molecular identifiers, the study reports. TCRdb independently ran MiXCR on the PCR reads; one entry per CDR3 protein. The table records around 500,000 distinct CDR3 sequences, under 25% of them present only once. The sequencing used PBMCs, mostly from graft donor cells, collected 360 days after TCRalphabeta/CD19-depleted stem cell transplant. These receptors were obtained from a boy under two years old who had a stem cell transplant for acute myeloid leukemia, so the T cells may come from the graft donor.

A single count supports this clonotype. CDR3 sequence reads: CASSLLRTSGGETQYF. As DNA, the CDR3 is TGTGCCAGCAGTTTACTTCGGACTAGCGGGGGAGAGACCCAGTACTTC. This chain connects TRBV28 to TRBJ2-5; 13 bases align to TRBD2. Germline trimming cut 2 bases from V and 4 bases from J; bases unmatched to any gene: 4. There are 16 residues in the CDR3. CDR1 MDHEN and CDR2 SYDVKM come from the germline V gene.

In its sample, this clonotype was seen many times. This sequence joins TRBV27 and TRBJ2-2; D not resolved. The germline V gene encodes CDR1 MNHEY and CDR2 SMNVEV (reference sequence). Trimming cost V 8 bases and J 0 bases, with 4 bases left between them. This CDR3 has 12 residues. The CDR3 DNA reads TGTGCCAGCGGACCGAACACCGGGGAGCTGTTTTTT. Translating gives CASGPNTGELFF.

This clonotype was detected a few times. CDR3 nucleotide sequence: TGTGCCAGCAGCCAAGAATGGGGGCGACAACAGCTCAGGCCAGCTTTCTTT. This sequence encodes CASSQEWGRQQLRPAFF. The chain is built from TRBV4-2 and TRBJ1-1; tentative D call: TRBD1 (6 bases). This CDR3 is built from 17 residues. CDR1 and CDR2 from the germline V gene are LGHNA and YNFKEQ. V dropped 0 bases and J dropped 10 bases, with 24 bases sitting between them.

J is TRBJ1-5 and V is TRBV5-6; tentatively, D is TRBD1 (6 bases). Germline CDR1 reads SGHDT; CDR2 reads YYEEEE. The CDR3 spans 15 residues. Trimming removed 1 base at V and 2 bases at J, with 10 bases between. The CDR3 loop reads CASSLSDRRNQPQHF. Written as DNA, the CDR3 is TGTGCCAGCAGCTTGAGCGACAGGCGCAATCAGCCCCAGCATTTT.

This clonotype was observed at least ten times. The chain employs TRBV7-9 and TRBJ2-5; possibly TRBD2 for D (6 bases). Germline V lookup: CDR1 SEHNR, CDR2 FQNEAQ (reference sequence). Trimming left V 5 bases short and J 5 bases short, with 18 bases between. The CDR3 spans 15 residues. In nucleotides, the CDR3 is TGTGCCAGCAGCCCACCGGGAGCCCGGTGGGAGACCCAGTACTTC. Translation gives CASSPPGARWETQYF.

V and J are TRBV25-1 and TRBJ2-1, with 11 bases matching TRBD1. The J segment lost 9 bases and the V segment lost 6 bases, leaving 13 bases of the junction unmatched. The CDR3 extends over 16 amino acids. Germline V lookup: CDR1 MGHDK, CDR2 SYGVNS. The CDR3 protein is CASSKAGTGGFGEQFF. CDR3 in DNA: TGTGCCAGCAGCAAAGCCGGGACAGGGGGATTTGGTGAGCAGTTCTTC.

This clonotype was detected a few times. This chain connects TRBV12-3 or TRBV12-4 to TRBJ2-7; no clear D. CDR3 size: 13 residues. Trimming removed 3 bases from V and 3 bases from J, with 9 bases in between. The CDR3 reads CASSFDLLYEQYV. The CDR3 nucleotides are TGTGCCAGCAGTTTCGACCTACTCTACGAGCAGTACGTC.

This clonotype was seen only a few times. The CDR3 DNA is TGCAGCGTTATGGAGACAACAACTAATGAAAAACTGTTTTTT. This sequence encodes CSVMETTTNEKLFF. This sequence joins TRBV29-1 and TRBJ1-4, with D unclear. With 5 bases removed from V and 0 bases from J, the gap between germline ends came to 10 bases. This CDR3 is built from 14 residues. The germline gives CDR1 SQVTM, CDR2 ANQGSEA.

The chain uses TRBV7-9 and TRBJ2-3; 14 positions agree with TRBD2. The CDR3 covers 13 residues. Germline trimming cut 5 bases from V and 14 bases from J; bases unmatched to any gene: 6. Germline CDR1 reads SEHNR; CDR2 reads FQNEAQ (reference sequence). In nucleotides, the CDR3 is TGTGCCAGCAGCCCCGGACTAGCGGGGGGACCGTATTTT. It translates to CASSPGLAGGPYF.

This clonotype has ten or more counts. This chain connects TRBV2 to TRBJ2-6; tentatively, D is TRBD2 (5 bases). The germline V gene encodes CDR1 SNHLY and CDR2 FYNNEI. The V and J ends lost 10 bases and 0 bases respectively, with 19 bases between them. This CDR3 has 17 residues. CDR3 nucleotides: TGTGCCACCGCGCTTCGGGGAATCTACTCTGGGGCCAACGTCCTGACTTTC. Amino acid sequence: CATALRGIYSGANVLTF.

This clonotype was observed a few times. The rearrangement uses TRBV20-1 and TRBJ2-5; tentatively, D is TRBD1 (6 bases). Germline V gives CDR1 DFQATT, CDR2 SNEGSKA (reference sequence). With 0 bases removed from V and 5 bases from J, the gap between germline ends came to 19 bases. CDR3 length equals 16 residues. For the CDR3, the DNA is TGCAGTGCTAGAGAACCCGCCCGGGCAGGGGTCGAGACCCAGTACTTC. Its protein product is CSAREPARAGVETQYF.

This clonotype turned up a few times. The chain is built from TRBV10-3 and TRBJ2-7; D call uncertain. Germline V CDR1 and CDR2: ENHRY, SYGVKD. This CDR3 comprises 14 residues. V dropped 0 bases and J dropped 3 bases, with 9 bases sitting between them. CDR3 DNA: TGTGCCATCAGTGAGTCGAAGGCCAGCTACGAGCAGTACTTC. Its translation is CAISESKASYEQYF.

The V gene is TRBV7-2, the J gene TRBJ2-7; D is perhaps TRBD1 (6 bases). The V gene lost 8 bases and the J gene lost 2 bases, with 10 bases spanning the gap. Germline V CDR1 and CDR2: SGHTA, FQGNSA. CDR3 size: 12 residues. CDR3 residues: CASGGPTYEQYF. CDR3 coding DNA: TGTGCCAGCGGGGGCCCTACCTACGAGCAGTACTTC.

This clonotype was counted at least ten times. The chain has TRBV7-9 and TRBJ2-7, with D perhaps TRBD2 (6 bases). Germline loops: CDR1 SEHNR, CDR2 FQNEAQ (reference sequence). This CDR3 is built from 14 residues. The V gene lost 5 bases and the J gene lost 2 bases, with 13 bases spanning the gap. The CDR3 DNA follows: TGTGCCAGCAGCATGGGACTGGCGGCCTACGAGCAGTACTTC. Translated: CASSMGLAAYEQYF. Using reference TRBV7-9 and TRBJ2-7 for the parts outside the CDR3, the full variable domain is DTGVSQNPRHKITKRGQNVTFRCDPISEHNRLYWYRQTLGQGPEFLTYFQNEAQLEKSRLLSDRFSAERPKGSFSTLEIQRTEQGDSAMYLCASSMGLAAYEQYFGPGTRLTVT.

CDR3 region: CAWRHSGNTIYF. The DNA for the CDR3 is TGTGCCTGGAGACATTCAGGAAACACCATATATTTT. The chain carries TRBV30 and TRBJ1-3; no firm D call. From germline, CDR1 is GTSNPN and CDR2 SVGIG (reference sequence). The CDR3 is 12 residues long. Trimming stripped 3 bases from V and 4 bases from J, with 7 bases between.

The chain links TRBV6-2 or TRBV6-3 to TRBJ2-7; D unresolved. V lost 4 bases to trimming and J lost 0 bases, with 16 bases between them. This CDR3 comprises 16 residues. Germline loops: CDR1 MNHEY, CDR2 SVGEGT. CDR3 DNA: TGTGCCAGCAGTTCCCGCCCACCCCCAGGCTCCTACGAGCAGTACTTC. It is translated as CASSSRPPPGSYEQYF.

J is TRBJ1-1 and V is TRBV12-3 or TRBV12-4; possibly TRBD1 for D (6 bases). Between the trimmed V and J ends, which lost 7 bases and 4 bases, there was a span of 13 bases. The CDR3 runs to 13 residues. Written as DNA, the CDR3 is TGTGCCAGCACCAACAGGGAGACCACTGAAGCTTTCTTT. The encoded protein is CASTNRETTEAFF.

This clonotype was counted between two and nine times. The rearrangement links TRBV12-3 or TRBV12-4 to TRBJ2-2; 16 nucleotides match TRBD2. The CDR3 has 16 amino acids. V lost 6 bases and J lost 7; bases outside the gene matches: 5. CDR3 nucleotide sequence: TGTGCCAGCAGGGGACTAGCGGGGGGGCAGGTCGGGGAGCTGTTTTTT. Translated, it gives CASRGLAGGQVGELFF.

The V gene is TRBV27, the J gene TRBJ2-7; TRBD1 matches at 7 bases. The trim removed 5 bases at V and 1 base at J, leaving 5 bases unmatched. The V gene's germline CDR1 is MNHEY and CDR2 SMNVEV (reference sequence). This CDR3 comprises 14 residues. The CDR3 region has the DNA TGTGCCAGCAGTGGGGGACAGTCTTCCTACGAGCAGTACTTC. Its protein product is CASSGGQSSYEQYF.

This clonotype has ten or more counts. This chain joins TRBV12-5 and TRBJ1-6; D call uncertain. Germline lookup yields CDR1 LGHNT and CDR2 FRNRAP. Trimming removed 8 bases at V and 4 bases at J, with 15 bases between. The CDR3 spans 15 residues. CDR3 sequence (DNA): TGTGCTAGTAGAACCGGGTCTAATTATAATTCACCCCTCCACTTT. This gives the protein CASRTGSNYNSPLHF.

The V and J genes are TRBV20-1 and TRBJ2-3; D perhaps matches TRBD2 (7 bases). V lost 5 bases to trimming and J lost 0 bases, with 21 bases between them. This CDR3 has 17 amino acids. CDR1 is DFQATT, CDR2 SNEGSKA, per germline (reference sequence). The CDR3 protein is CSAPMVAGAFSTDTQYF. The CDR3 region has the DNA TGCAGTGCTCCAATGGTGGCGGGGGCCTTTAGCACAGATACGCAGTATTTT.

This clonotype was observed a handful of times. One end of the junction varies from germline; a read error may be responsible. The chain joins TRBV29-1 to TRBJ2-7, with a weak D call TRBD2 (5 bases). From germline, CDR1 is SQVTM and CDR2 ANQGSEA. This CDR3 comprises 12 residues. CDR3 protein: CSAGVTSHEQYF. In nucleotides, the CDR3 is TGCAGCGCCGGGGTCACCTCCCACGAGCAGTACTTC.

This clonotype was counted between two and nine times. A much larger clone lies a single base off, so this may be a read error. The chain employs TRBV20-1 and TRBJ2-6, with TRBD1 as a possible D gene (6 bases). Germline V gives CDR1 DFQATT, CDR2 SNEGSKA (reference sequence). Trimming stripped 0 bases from V and 3 bases from J, with 18 bases between. The CDR3 runs 18 residues. The CDR3 DNA follows: TGCAGTGCTAGAGATCCGACAGGCCAGAGCTTTGGGGCCAACGTCCTGACTTTC. It is translated as CSARDPTGQSFGANVLTF.

This clonotype was recorded once. The V and J genes are TRBV5-1 and TRBJ2-1; the D gene is possibly TRBD1 (5 bases). The germline V gene has CDR1 SGHRS and CDR2 YFSETQ. V was pared by 6 bases and J by 6 bases, with 19 bases between. The CDR3 contains 15 residues. The CDR3 is CASTSTRAAVNEQFF. CDR3 nucleotide sequence: TGCGCCAGCACCTCAACCAGGGCGGCGGTCAATGAGCAGTTCTTC. Using reference TRBV5-1 and TRBJ2-1 for the parts outside the CDR3, the full variable domain is KAGVTQTPRYLIKTRGQQVTLSCSPISGHRSVSWYQQTPGQGLQFLFEYFSETQRNKGNFPGRFSGRQFSNSRSEMNVSTLELGDSALYLCASTSTRAAVNEQFFGPGTRLTVL.

This rearrangement joins TRBV12-3 or TRBV12-4 to TRBJ1-2; D uncertain. Between the trimmed V and J ends, which lost 0 bases and 8 bases, there was a span of 13 bases. The CDR3 totals 14 residues. The CDR3 loop is CASSLAAAKGGYTF. CDR3 DNA: TGTGCCAGCAGTTTAGCGGCAGCCAAGGGAGGCTACACCTTC.

Comments on this clonotype: An end of the junction does not agree with germline; a read error may underlie this. The chain couples TRBV12-3 or TRBV12-4 to TRBJ2-5, with 7 bases identical to TRBD2. This CDR3 spans 14 amino acids. The CDR3 sequence is CVSSLILATETQYF. Here the CDR3 DNA reads TGTGTCAGCAGTTTAATACTAGCGACAGAGACCCAGTACTTC.

The chain has TRBV18 and TRBJ2-1; 9 bases match TRBD2. The length of the CDR3 is 15 residues. Germline trimming cut 6 bases from V and 8 bases from J; bases unmatched to any gene: 11. The germline CDR1 and CDR2 sequences are KGHSH and LQKENI. In DNA form, the CDR3 reads TGTGCCAGCTCCTCCGGACTAGCGAGTATGGATGAGCAGTTCTTC. Its translation: CASSSGLASMDEQFF.